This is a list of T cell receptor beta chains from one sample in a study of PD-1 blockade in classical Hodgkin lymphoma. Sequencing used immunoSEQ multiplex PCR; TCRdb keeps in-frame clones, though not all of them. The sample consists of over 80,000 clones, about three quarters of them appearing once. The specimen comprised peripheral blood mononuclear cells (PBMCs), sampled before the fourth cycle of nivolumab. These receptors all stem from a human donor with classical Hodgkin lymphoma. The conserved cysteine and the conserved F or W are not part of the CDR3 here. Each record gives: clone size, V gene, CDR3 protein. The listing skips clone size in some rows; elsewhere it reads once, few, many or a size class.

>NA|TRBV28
ASNGRRGTDTQY
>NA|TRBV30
AWSVQTGANQPQH
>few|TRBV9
ASSVEEGRYYNEQF
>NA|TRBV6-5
ASSPRDRGETQY
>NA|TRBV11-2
ASSLTITGTGSYEQY
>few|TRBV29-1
SATTGAYGGYT
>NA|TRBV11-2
ASSFTSYGSEQY
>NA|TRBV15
ATSRGGAERNEQF
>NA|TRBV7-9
ASNHPKSDTGELF
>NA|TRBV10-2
ASSGSGAAGTQY
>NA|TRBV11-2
ASSFRRAVNTGELF
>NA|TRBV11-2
ASSFGGELF
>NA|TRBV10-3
AISRPSPNYRGAGRTDEQY
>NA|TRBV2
ASSEYGGGAGHH
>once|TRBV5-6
ASSFLGTGGANQPQH
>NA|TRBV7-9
ASSRQGADYGYT
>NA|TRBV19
ASSRTDLGTQY